One sample yielded the 32 T cell receptor beta chains listed below, sequenced in a study of memory CD4+ T cells and cytomegalovirus serostatus. Single viable CD3+CD4+CD8-CD45RO+ cells were sorted as the memory CD4+ T cells. The assay was immunoSEQ multiplex PCR, and TCRdb's table has in-frame clones only and misses some. This sample has over 50,000 clones, with around 86% found just once. Source material: memory CD4+ T cells from blood. Receptors were obtained from an adult in good health and CMV-seronegative.

The rearrangement uses TRBV20-1 and TRBJ2-7; a weak D match, TRBD2 (5 bases). Germline V gives CDR1 DFQATT, CDR2 SNEGSKA (reference sequence). The germline V and J ends were trimmed by 7 bases and 5 bases, with 12 bases remaining between them. CDR3 length equals 11 residues. CDR3 protein: CSGGFADEQYF. The CDR3 DNA reads TGCAGTGGCGGGTTTGCGGACGAGCAGTACTTC.

The genes are TRBV15 and TRBJ1-2; D is uncertain. The CDR3 covers 13 residues. Germline CDR1 and CDR2: LNHNV and YYDKDF (reference sequence). Trimming stripped 6 bases from V and 4 bases from J, with 12 bases between. The CDR3 protein is CATSRRFGYGYTF. DNA of the CDR3: TGTGCCACCAGTCGCAGGTTTGGCTATGGCTACACCTTC.

Only a few counts were recorded for this clone. The chain joins TRBV18 to TRBJ2-4, with TRBD1 identical over 7 bases. Germline values: CDR1 KGHSH, CDR2 LQKENI. V trimming: 5 bases; J trimming: 2 bases; junction bases outside the gene matches: 12. This CDR3 has 17 residues. The CDR3 spells CASSDINRGAPKNIQYF. CDR3 DNA: TGTGCCAGCTCAGACATAAACAGGGGCGCACCCAAAAACATTCAGTACTTC. The full variable domain, rest sourced from reference TRBV18 and TRBJ2-4, is NAGVMQNPRHLVRRRGQEARLRCSPMKGHSHVYWYRQLPEEGLKFMVYLQKENIIDESGMPKERFSAEFPKEGPSILRIQQVVRGDSAAYFCASSDINRGAPKNIQYFGAGTRLSVL.

The CDR3 coding sequence is TGTGCCAGCAGTTTAAACCAACAGGGGGTCAAAAACATTCAGTACTTC. It encodes CASSLNQQGVKNIQYF. The J gene is TRBJ2-4, the V gene TRBV27; 8 bases align to TRBD1. The germline gives CDR1 MNHEY, CDR2 SMNVEV (reference sequence). J lost 3 bases, V lost 2 bases, and 6 bases had no gene match. The CDR3 sequence is 16 residues long.

The chain links TRBV6-5 to TRBJ2-5; D might be TRBD1 (5 bases). This CDR3 region has 15 residues. CDR1 is MNHEY, CDR2 SVGAGI, per germline. V dropped 10 bases and J dropped 2 bases, with 20 bases sitting between them. The CDR3 coding sequence is TGTGCCACGCGAGGTGGGGCAGGGCTACAAGAGACCCAGTACTTC. Translation: CATRGGAGLQETQYF.

This rearrangement joins TRBV7-2 to TRBJ2-6; 8 nucleotides match TRBD2. The CDR3 consists of 15 residues. Germline values: CDR1 SGHTA, CDR2 FQGNSA. The ends lost 5 bases at V and 2 bases at J; junction bases unmatched: 2. The CDR3 sequence is CASSPGGPGANVLTF. The CDR3, as DNA: TGTGCCAGCAGCCCGGGGGGGCCTGGGGCCAACGTCCTGACTTTC.

This clone came up a few times. The chain joins TRBV5-1 to TRBJ1-4; D perhaps matches TRBD1 (6 bases). The germline V and J ends were trimmed by 4 bases and 7 bases, with 11 bases remaining between them. Germline loops: CDR1 SGHRS, CDR2 YFSETQ. The CDR3 is 13 residues long. CDR3 coding DNA: TGCGCCAGCAGCCTCGGACAGAGTGAAAAACTGTTTTTT. Translated, it gives CASSLGQSEKLFF.

The CDR3 here is CASSLGARGGAEAFF. For the CDR3, the DNA is TGCGCCAGCAGCTTGGGGGCAAGGGGAGGCGCTGAAGCTTTCTTT. The chain recombines TRBV5-1 with TRBJ1-1; the D gene is possibly TRBD1 (5 bases). From germline, CDR1 is SGHRS and CDR2 YFSETQ. V was pared by 0 bases and J by 6 bases, with 15 bases between. This CDR3 has 15 amino acids. Looking up the rest from reference TRBV5-1 and TRBJ1-1 gives the full variable domain: KAGVTQTPRYLIKTRGQQVTLSCSPISGHRSVSWYQQTPGQGLQFLFEYFSETQRNKGNFPGRFSGRQFSNSRSEMNVSTLELGDSALYLCASSLGARGGAEAFFGQGTRLTVV.

The J gene is TRBJ2-2, the V gene TRBV15; 15 bases are shared with TRBD2. The trim removed 0 bases at V and 8 bases at J, leaving 16 bases unmatched. The CDR3 is made up of 21 amino acids. CDR1 is LNHNV and CDR2 is YYDKDF in the germline V gene (reference sequence). CDR3 DNA: TGTGCCACCAGCAGAGATCGATTTGGACTAGCGGGGGGGCCCCGTCCGGGGGAGCTGTTTTTT. This encodes CATSRDRFGLAGGPRPGELFF. Supplemented by reference TRBV15 and TRBJ2-2, the full variable domain reads DAMVIQNPRYQVTQFGKPVTLSCSQTLNHNVMYWYQQKSSQAPKLLFHYYDKDFNNEADTPDNFQSRRPNTSFCFLDIRSPGLGDTAMYLCATSRDRFGLAGGPRPGELFFGEGSRLTVL.

The rearrangement joins TRBV6-6 to TRBJ2-7; D might be TRBD1 (6 bases). The CDR3 spans 13 residues. Germline CDR1 reads MNHNY; CDR2 reads SVGAGI (reference sequence). V was shortened by 5 bases and J by 6 bases, with 14 bases between the two germline ends. CDR3 in DNA: TGTGCCAGCAGTAAGGACAGTGCCTCCGAGCAGTACTTC. This translates into CASSKDSASEQYF.

The chain recombines TRBV5-4 with TRBJ1-6; maybe TRBD1 (5 bases). Trimming took off 1 base at V and 3 bases at J, with 8 bases between the two ends. Germline CDR1 is SGHNT and CDR2 is YYREEE (reference sequence). The CDR3 is made up of 15 amino acids. The CDR3 bases are TGTGCCAGCAGCTTGAGCAGGGACTATAATTCACCCCTCCACTTT. Translated: CASSLSRDYNSPLHF.

The chain uses TRBV6-1 and TRBJ1-1; TRBD1 is a possible D gene (5 bases). The CDR3 length is 14 residues. The V end was cut by 0 bases, the J end by 5 bases, with 10 bases between. Germline assignment: CDR1 MNHNS and CDR2 SASEGT. The CDR3 region is CASSEAGGSTEAFF. The CDR3 region has the DNA TGTGCCAGCAGTGAAGCGGGGGGTAGTACTGAAGCTTTCTTT.

The V and J genes are TRBV9 and TRBJ2-1, with D tentatively TRBD1 or TRBD2 (5 bases each). CDR3 size: 17 residues. Trimming pared 3 bases from V and 8 bases from J, leaving 24 bases between. CDR1 and CDR2 from the germline V gene are SGDLS and YYNGEE. CDR3 in amino acids: CASSASASGTRGYEQFF. CDR3 nucleotides: TGTGCCAGCAGCGCCTCAGCCTCCGGGACGAGAGGCTATGAGCAGTTCTTC.

This clone was counted once. The rearrangement links TRBV2 to TRBJ2-7; D is ambiguous. Germline CDR1 SNHLY, CDR2 FYNNEI. The CDR3 loop spans 11 amino acids. V dropped 6 bases and J dropped 3 bases, with 6 bases sitting between them. CDR3 region: CASRASYEQYF. CDR3 sequence (DNA): TGTGCCAGCAGGGCCAGCTACGAGCAGTACTTC.

This clone was observed a single time. V gene TRBV28 combines with J gene TRBJ1-2; TRBD1 might be the D (6 bases). CDR1 and CDR2 (germline): MDHEN, SYDVKM. The CDR3 totals 15 residues. Trimming took off 6 bases at V and 7 bases at J, with 21 bases between the two ends. CDR3 region: CASRPGGGIGFGYTF. The CDR3 nucleotides are TGTGCCAGCAGACCCGGGGGGGGCATCGGATTTGGCTACACCTTC.

The genes are TRBV6-6 and TRBJ2-5; 11 bases map to TRBD2. The DNA end is more similar to TRBJ2-7, so the J call may be wrong. Germline V gives CDR1 MNHNY, CDR2 SVGAGI (reference sequence). This CDR3 has 16 residues. CDR3 sequence (DNA): TGTGCCAGCAGTTGGGGGACTAGCGGCCTCTCCTACGAGCAGTACTTC. Its protein is CASSWGTSGLSYEQYF.

This sequence joins TRBV27 and TRBJ2-3; perhaps D is TRBD1 or TRBD2 (5 bases each). This CDR3 region has 14 residues. CDR1 and CDR2 from the germline V gene are MNHEY and SMNVEV (reference sequence). The V end was cut by 6 bases, the J end by 0 bases, with 10 bases between. The CDR3 region is CASRPGPSTDTQYF. The CDR3 region has the DNA TGTGCCAGCAGGCCGGGACCTAGCACAGATACGCAGTATTTT.

The chain joins TRBV5-1 to TRBJ2-7; D remains ambiguous. The germline V and J ends were trimmed by 0 bases and 5 bases, with 12 bases remaining between them. Germline V gene data show CDR1 as SGHRS and CDR2 as YFSETQ. This CDR3 is 14 amino acids long. CDR3 in DNA: TGCGCCAGCAGCTTGGGACTCAATGCCGACGAGCAGTACTTC. Protein product: CASSLGLNADEQYF.

This chain uses TRBV18 with TRBJ2-7; D perhaps matches TRBD1 (5 bases). Germline V CDR1 and CDR2: KGHSH, LQKENI. CDR3 length equals 14 residues. Trimming left V 1 base short and J 1 base short, with 8 bases between. The CDR3 nucleotides are TGTGCCAGCTCACCACGGCAGGGATCCTACGAGCAGTACTTC. Its protein is CASSPRQGSYEQYF.

This chain links TRBV7-3 with TRBJ2-3; 7 bases align to TRBD1. The J segment lost 2 bases and the V segment lost 5 bases, leaving 4 bases of the junction unmatched. CDR1 is SGHTA and CDR2 is FQGTGA in the germline V gene. CDR3 size: 14 residues. This CDR3 reads CASSPGQLTDTQYF. In nucleotides, the CDR3 is TGTGCCAGCAGCCCGGGACAGCTCACAGATACGCAGTATTTT.

The chain employs TRBV18 and TRBJ1-6; D is unresolved. The germline V gene encodes CDR1 KGHSH and CDR2 LQKENI. The CDR3 runs 16 residues. V gave up 1 base and J gave up 0 bases, with 7 bases separating them. The CDR3 region has the DNA TGTGCCAGCTCACCACGATTGGGCTCCTATAATTCACCCCTCCACTTT. This codes for CASSPRLGSYNSPLHF.

J is TRBJ1-4 and V is TRBV6-1; 8 bases match TRBD1. The germline V gene has CDR1 MNHNS and CDR2 SASEGT. The CDR3 has 14 amino acids. Unmatched junction bases numbered 9, after V lost 7 bases and J lost 8 bases. The CDR3 protein is CASTRTGNREKLFF. The CDR3 nucleotides read TGTGCCAGCACCAGGACAGGGAATCGGGAAAAACTGTTTTTT.

The chain carries TRBV29-1 and TRBJ2-2; no firm D call. The length of the CDR3 is 13 residues. V lost 3 bases, J lost 4 bases, and 9 bases lay in between. CDR1 and CDR2 from the germline V gene are SQVTM and ANQGSEA. CDR3 DNA: TGCAGCGTTGATCCGGTTGCCACCGGGGAGCTGTTTTTT. Translated, it gives CSVDPVATGELFF.

The genes are TRBV19 and TRBJ2-3; 9 nucleotides match TRBD1. V trimming: 8 bases; J trimming: 8 bases; junction bases outside the gene matches: 8. This CDR3 contains 13 residues. In germline, CDR1 is LNHDA, CDR2 SQIVND (reference sequence). CDR3 DNA: TGTGCCAGTTTTGGGACAGGGCTTGGTACGCAGTATTTT. This sequence encodes CASFGTGLGTQYF.

This clone was detected only a few times. V is TRBV30 and J is TRBJ2-7; perhaps D is TRBD1 or TRBD2 (5 bases each). Germline CDR1 reads GTSNPN; CDR2 reads SVGIG (reference sequence). Between the trimmed V and J ends, which lost 0 bases and 2 bases, there was a span of 14 bases. This CDR3 has 15 residues. The chain's CDR3 is CAWSVRGARTYEQYF. The CDR3 nucleotides read TGTGCCTGGAGTGTTCGAGGGGCGAGGACCTACGAGCAGTACTTC. The full variable domain, with the rest looked up from reference TRBV30 and TRBJ2-7, is SQTIHQWPATLVQPVGSPLSLECTVEGTSNPNLYWYRQAAGRGLQLLFYSVGIGQISSEVPQNLSASRPQDRQFILSSKKLLLSDSGFYLCAWSVRGARTYEQYFGPGTRLTVT.

The CDR3 DNA sequence: TGTGCCAGCAGCCTTGGACCACAAGAGACCCAGTACTTC. Protein sequence: CASSLGPQETQYF. The chain carries TRBV7-6 and TRBJ2-5; no firm D call. CDR3 length equals 13 residues. Germline CDR1 is SGHVS and CDR2 is FNYEAQ. With 5 bases removed from V and 2 bases from J, the gap between germline ends came to 9 bases.

CDR3 DNA sequence: TGTGCCAGTAGCAGAGAAGAGACCCAGTACTTC. It is translated as CASSREETQYF. This sequence joins TRBV19 and TRBJ2-5, with D uncertain. With 6 bases removed from V and 3 bases from J, the gap between germline ends came to 5 bases. CDR3 length equals 11 residues. Germline V gene data show CDR1 as LNHDA and CDR2 as SQIVND (reference sequence). Supplemented by reference TRBV19 and TRBJ2-5, the full variable domain reads DGGITQSPKYLFRKEGQNVTLSCEQNLNHDAMYWYRQDPGQGLRLIYYSQIVNDFQKGDIAEGYSVSREKKESFPLTVTSAQKNPTAFYLCASSREETQYFGPGTRLLVL.

The J gene is TRBJ2-7, the V gene TRBV30, with D perhaps matching TRBD1 (6 bases). Germline assignment: CDR1 GTSNPN and CDR2 SVGIG (reference sequence). Trimming shortened V by 0 bases and J by 4 bases, and 13 bases separated the two germline ends. This CDR3 has 14 residues. The CDR3 nucleotides are TGTGCCTGGAGTGTACTACAGGGAGCGTACGAGCAGTACTTC. Translation: CAWSVLQGAYEQYF.

V gene TRBV7-3 combines with J gene TRBJ2-3; D is unresolved. The CDR3 consists of 14 residues. Trimming removed 5 bases at V and 1 base at J, with 10 bases between. CDR1 is SGHTA and CDR2 is FQGTGA in the germline V gene. Written as DNA, the CDR3 is TGTGCCAGCAGCCCCACTGGCGGCACAGATACGCAGTATTTT. As protein: CASSPTGGTDTQYF.

This chain connects TRBV10-2 to TRBJ2-1, with a tentative D call TRBD2 (5 bases). There are 13 residues in the CDR3. Trimming stripped 10 bases from V and 8 bases from J, with 18 bases between. Germline values: CDR1 WSHSY, CDR2 SAAADI. CDR3 sequence (DNA): TGCGCCACCCTCGGACTGGTTGTGGATGAGCAGTTCTTC. This encodes CATLGLVVDEQFF.

The rearrangement links TRBV20-1 to TRBJ1-4; weak D call: TRBD1 (5 bases). The CDR3 is made up of 11 amino acids. Germline assignment: CDR1 DFQATT and CDR2 SNEGSKA (reference sequence). V lost 4 bases to trimming and J lost 7 bases, with 7 bases between them. Written as DNA, the CDR3 is TGCAGTGCTACAGGGACTGAAAAACTGTTTTTT. Translated, it gives CSATGTEKLFF.

The chain combines TRBV19 with TRBJ2-1; D is unresolved. The CDR3 spans 15 residues. Trimming stripped 2 bases from V and 2 bases from J, with 10 bases between. Germline V gene lookup returns CDR1 LNHDA and CDR2 SQIVND (reference sequence). The CDR3 loop reads CASSIFPATYNEQFF. CDR3 nucleotide sequence: TGTGCCAGTAGTATATTTCCTGCCACCTACAATGAGCAGTTCTTC.